This T cell receptor beta chain stems from a study of CD8 T cells in Susac syndrome (dated by TCRdb to about 2019). Study-level background: Repertoire sequencing was used to test whether CD8+ T cell activation and differentiation in Susac syndrome was antigen driven.

The CDR3 contains 13 residues, cysteine and phenylalanine counted. Of the read, only the CDR3 DNA is kept; its 39 bases are in frame from base 1. V was cut back by 2 bases and J by 3 bases, leaving a gap of 7 bases between them. The germline V gene (reference sequence) specifies SGHNT as CDR1 and YYREEE as CDR2. Peripheral blood CD8+ and CD4+ T cells from healthy donors, Susac syndrome patients and multiple sclerosis patients were profiled using high-throughput TCR beta sequencing. Healthy donors were age- and sex-matched controls. Bulk CD8+ and CD4+ T cells were purified by magnetic negative isolation, whereas CD8+ TEMRA cells were enriched by FACS. Blood was drawn into EDTA tubes, processed within 24 hours, and PBMCs were isolated by density gradient centrifugation. PBMCs intended for TCR sequencing were cryopreserved in liquid nitrogen and thawed later in a water bath at 37 degrees C. Purity of sorted or isolated CD4+, CD8+ and CD8+ TEMRA cells was at least 90%.

On the study overall, not on this receptor specifically: The number of individuals in the TCR sequencing and HLA analysis was acknowledged as relatively small.

RNA was extracted using the RNeasy kit, and roughly 0.45 to 1 ug of the RNA was reverse transcribed with random hexamers. TCR beta CDR3 regions were amplified with the immunoSEQ multiplex PCR assay covering 54 Vbeta and 13 Jbeta segments. To correct PCR amplification bias, a synthetic template baseline was used for both primer optimization and computational correction. The study's own analysis went as follows. Reads were annotated to V, D and J genes according to IMGT and were analyzed with immunoSEQ Analyzer, with only productive sequences retained. Clonality was computed as one minus Shannon entropy normalized by log2 of the number of productive unique sequences. For each patient and control, public and private clones were evaluated within the 100 most prevalent clones. Clones were defined as Susac-specific if absent from the healthy and MS cohorts, from approximately 1,100 published viral clones and from other ImmuneACCESS disease sequences. The public reads were reanalyzed by TCRdb: fastp trimming at Q25, MiXCR alignment, in-frame beta chains only. When rows share a CDR3 protein, they turn into one entry using the most common DNA and genes. TCRdb's processing, not the authors', yielded these V and J calls. Recorded for this sample are roughly 190,000 distinct CDR3 sequences; approximately 94% of them occurred a single time. Jointly, the top ten make up 0.085% to 0.12% of the sample.

As regards this clonotype: This receptor's antigen is unknown. Base qualities are not at hand, and no much larger clone is one base apart.

The TCR was taken from a human donor in good health. Sequencing was done on a sample of CD4+ T cells from PBMCs. Rearrangement joined TRBV5-4 to TRBJ2-3, with the D gene uncertain. CDR3 sequence: CASSFMGTDTQYF. DNA sequence: TGTGCCAGCAGCTTCATGGGGACAGATACGCAGTATTTT.